The clone carrying this T cell receptor beta chain was seen a few times. The antigen remains undetermined. Sample-barcoded 5' priming and a J-beta primer mix drove a second PCR of 7 to 11 cycles. TCRdb used MiXCR to reprocess the 5' RACE reads, holding one entry per CDR3 protein. The profile shows 760,000 or so distinct CDR3 sequences, around a quarter of them singletons. The sample comes from a study of blood T cells in healthy people across ages. Overall study results and limits: Shifts in expanded clonotypes may have been confounded by donor CMV status, which was unknown.

There were healthy Caucasian individuals from Russia, aged roughly 6 to 90, serving as donors. Every donor contributed ten milliliters of peripheral blood by blood draw. These data also formed part of another study, on T cells of mothers and their children. This second study notes: Every mother supplied over 8 million TCR beta CDR3 reads and every child 2.5 million to 3.5 million.

The sequenced material came from blood. The clonotype originates from a boy between 10 and 17 years old in good health.

In nucleotides, the CDR3 is TGCGCCAGCAGCCAGGGACAGGGGGCGCGTAGAAATGAAAAACTGTTTTTT. Amino acid sequence: CASSQGQGARRNEKLFF. J is TRBJ1-4 and V is TRBV4-1; TRBD1 matches 12 bases. This CDR3 spans 17 amino acids. With 3 bases clipped from V and 5 bases from J, the junction kept 7 bases outside the gene matches. Germline CDR1 and CDR2: MGHRA and YSYEKL.